This passage covers 27 T cell receptor beta chains from one sample sequenced in a study of shared clonotypes between healthy human individuals. Naive-designated CD8 cells lacked CD45RO, were positively enriched for CCR7, and omitted terminally differentiated effector memory CD45RA+ cells. Libraries were prepared by immunoSEQ multiplex PCR; TCRdb keeps only in-frame clonotypes and omits some of them. The data show roughly 2,000,000 clones, about 95% seen once. Sequencing was carried out using naive CD8+ T cells sorted from blood. These receptors originate from a man between 18 and 29 years old in good health.

This clone was picked up one time. The chain employs TRBV30 and TRBJ2-5; TRBD1 matches 7 bases. This CDR3 comprises 14 residues. Germline V CDR1 and CDR2: GTSNPN, SVGIG (reference sequence). J was trimmed by 1 base and V by 2 bases; bases with no gene match: 4. The CDR3 coding sequence is TGTGCCTGGAGTACTACAGGGGCCCAAGAGACCCAGTACTTC. Protein sequence: CAWSTTGAQETQYF.

The chain links TRBV9 to TRBJ2-5; 7 bases are a match to TRBD1. The V gene end was trimmed by 4 bases and the J gene end by 2 bases; junction bases not matched to a gene: 8. The CDR3 has 15 amino acids. Germline loops: CDR1 SGDLS, CDR2 YYNGEE. The CDR3 DNA is TGTGCCAGCAGCATTTACGGGACAGATCAAGAGACCCAGTACTTC. It codes for CASSIYGTDQETQYF. Complete variable domain (other parts from reference TRBV9 and TRBJ2-5): DSGVTQTPKHLITATGQRVTLRCSPRSGDLSVYWYQQSLDQGLQFLIQYYNGEERAKGNILERFSAQQFPDLHSELNLSSLELGDSALYFCASSIYGTDQETQYFGPGTRLLVL.

V and J are TRBV4-3 and TRBJ2-7; 7 nucleotides match TRBD2. Germline V lookup: CDR1 LGHNA, CDR2 YSLEER. The junction had 10 bases not matched to a gene; V was cut back by 0 bases and J by 2 bases. This CDR3 region has 17 residues. The CDR3: CASSQELAVGAAYEQYF. In nucleotides, the CDR3 is TGCGCCAGCAGCCAAGAGCTAGCGGTAGGGGCCGCCTACGAGCAGTACTTC.

The CDR3 spells CASSLQGSNSPLHF. Here the CDR3 DNA reads TGTGCCAGCAGTCTACAGGGATCTAATTCACCCCTCCACTTT. The V and J genes are TRBV6-6 and TRBJ1-6; maybe TRBD1 (6 bases). The germline CDR1 and CDR2 sequences are MNHNY and SVGAGI (reference sequence). The CDR3 spans 14 residues. The germline V and J ends were trimmed by 5 bases and 6 bases, with 11 bases remaining between them.

This clone was counted once. This may come from a read error, since a much larger clone is one base off. Other DNA sequences of this sample code for an identical CDR3. The chain joins TRBV29-1 to TRBJ1-1; unclear D gene. In germline, CDR1 is SQVTM, CDR2 ANQGSEA. There are 11 residues in the CDR3. Trimming pared 4 bases from V and 1 base from J, leaving 4 bases between. CDR3 sequence (DNA): TGCAGCGTTGTAGAGAACACTGAAGCTTTCTTT. As protein: CSVVENTEAFF. Based on the CDR3 plus reference TRBV29-1 and TRBJ1-1, the full variable domain is SAVISQKPSRDICQRGTSLTIQCQVDSQVTMMFWYRQQPGQSLTLIATANQGSEATYESGFVIDKFPISRPNLTFSTLTVSNMSPEDSSIYLCSVVENTEAFFGQGTRLTVV.

The V gene is TRBV5-4, the J gene TRBJ2-4; unclear D gene. Trimming removed 0 bases from V and 8 bases from J, with 15 bases in between. Germline lookup yields CDR1 SGHNT and CDR2 YYREEE (reference sequence). The CDR3 has 15 amino acids. The chain's CDR3 is CASSLDSGGIDIQYF. The CDR3 coding sequence is TGTGCCAGCAGCTTGGATTCGGGTGGAATAGACATTCAGTACTTC. Combining the CDR3 with reference TRBV5-4 and TRBJ2-4 gives the whole variable domain ETGVTQSPTHLIKTRGQQVTLRCSSQSGHNTVSWYQQALGQGPQFIFQYYREEENGRGNFPPRFSGLQFPNYSSELNVNALELDDSALYLCASSLDSGGIDIQYFGAGTRLSVL.

The chain uses TRBV4-3 and TRBJ2-7; TRBD2 might be the D (6 bases). The germline V and J ends were trimmed by 0 bases and 1 base, with 16 bases remaining between them. This CDR3 has 17 residues. Germline CDR1 reads LGHNA; CDR2 reads YSLEER. The CDR3 spells CASSQDMTGDGSYEQYF. The CDR3 nucleotides are TGCGCCAGCAGCCAAGATATGACGGGAGACGGTTCCTACGAGCAGTACTTC.

The chain joins TRBV11-2 to TRBJ2-7; D call uncertain. The CDR3 loop spans 13 amino acids. The V end was cut by 5 bases, the J end by 5 bases, with 13 bases between. Germline V gene data show CDR1 as SGHAT and CDR2 as FQNNGV. Written as DNA, the CDR3 is TGTGCCAGCAGCCTCATTGAAGGGAACGAGCAGTACTTC. This gives the protein CASSLIEGNEQYF. Full variable domain (missing parts from reference TRBV11-2 and TRBJ2-7): EAGVAQSPRYKIIEKRQSVAFWCNPISGHATLYWYQQILGQGPKLLIQFQNNGVVDDSQLPKDRFSAERLKGVDSTLKIQPAKLEDSAVYLCASSLIEGNEQYFGPGTRLTVT.

This clone is a singleton in its sample. The V gene is TRBV19, the J gene TRBJ2-1, with TRBD1 matching over 9 bases. Germline V gene data show CDR1 as LNHDA and CDR2 as SQIVND (reference sequence). V lost 7 bases to trimming and J lost 6 bases; unmatched junction nucleotides: 10. There are 15 residues in the CDR3. This chain's CDR3 is CASTQGGTGFNEQFF. For the CDR3, the DNA is TGTGCCAGTACCCAAGGCGGGACAGGGTTCAATGAGCAGTTCTTC.

The rearrangement joins TRBV4-1 to TRBJ2-7; the D is unclear. CDR1 MGHRA and CDR2 YSYEKL come from the germline V gene. The CDR3 contains 15 residues. Trimming cost V 1 base and J 0 bases, with 10 bases left between them. The CDR3 reads CASSQVFPSSYEQYF. CDR3 nucleotides: TGCGCCAGCAGCCAAGTTTTCCCATCCTCCTACGAGCAGTACTTC.

The count of this clone is one. The J gene is TRBJ2-2, the V gene TRBV11-3; no clear D gene. The CDR3 length is 16 residues. Between the trimmed V and J ends, which lost 5 bases and 1 base, there was a span of 14 bases. Germline CDR1 SGHNT, CDR2 YENEEA. CDR3 in amino acids: CASSPGGQGNTGELFF. In DNA, the CDR3 is TGTGCCAGCAGCCCCGGTGGCCAAGGGAACACCGGGGAGCTGTTTTTT.

The rearrangement uses TRBV25-1 and TRBJ2-5, with D possibly being TRBD1 (5 bases). The CDR3 is 13 amino acids. The germline V gene has CDR1 MGHDK and CDR2 SYGVNS. V was trimmed by 5 bases and J by 0 bases, leaving 7 bases between them. The CDR3 nucleotides read TGTGCCAGCAGTATGACAGACCAAGAGACCCAGTACTTC. Translated, it gives CASSMTDQETQYF.

The CDR3 nucleotides read TGCGCCAGCAGTCTCGGGGGCACAGATACGCAGTATTTT. It codes for CASSLGGTDTQYF. This chain uses TRBV10-1 with TRBJ2-3; possibly TRBD2 for D (5 bases). There are 13 residues in the CDR3. From germline, CDR1 is WNHNN and CDR2 SYGVQD (reference sequence). V lost 5 bases and J lost 1, with 7 bases in between.

The chain combines TRBV2 with TRBJ1-1; tentative D call: TRBD1 (5 bases). Germline values: CDR1 SNHLY, CDR2 FYNNEI. The V gene lost 3 bases and the J gene lost 11 bases, with 7 bases spanning the gap. This CDR3 has 10 residues. CDR3 in DNA: TGTGCCAGCAGTGATGGGACGGCTTTCTTT. Its translation: CASSDGTAFF.

The V and J genes are TRBV10-1 and TRBJ2-7; D unclear. This CDR3 region has 14 residues. Trimming stripped 0 bases from V and 1 base from J, with 7 bases between. Looked up from germline, CDR1 is WNHNN and CDR2 is SYGVQD (reference sequence). CDR3 protein: CASSESLGSYEQYF. The CDR3 nucleotides are TGCGCCAGCAGTGAGTCGCTCGGGTCCTACGAGCAGTACTTC.

V gene TRBV29-1 combines with J gene TRBJ2-7; TRBD1 matches at 7 bases. The germline gives CDR1 SQVTM, CDR2 ANQGSEA. Trimming took 4 bases from V and 3 from J; bases not matched to a gene: 9. CDR3 length equals 14 residues. Here the CDR3 reads CSVVGGQFFYEQYF. CDR3 bases: TGCAGCGTTGTAGGGGGACAGTTTTTCTACGAGCAGTACTTC.

The rearrangement joins TRBV30 to TRBJ1-1; D call uncertain. The CDR3 is made up of 12 amino acids. With 0 bases removed from V and 4 bases from J, the gap between germline ends came to 6 bases. Germline-derived CDR1 and CDR2 are GTSNPN and SVGIG (reference sequence). The CDR3 sequence is CAWSVESTEAFF. The CDR3 DNA reads as TGTGCCTGGAGTGTAGAGAGCACTGAAGCTTTCTTT.

The rearrangement links TRBV11-2 to TRBJ1-2; no reliable D call. Trimming left V 5 bases short and J 4 bases short, with 8 bases between. CDR3 length equals 12 residues. Germline lookup yields CDR1 SGHAT and CDR2 FQNNGV. The CDR3 here is CASSLGLYGYTF. DNA of the CDR3: TGTGCCAGCAGCCTCGGGCTCTATGGCTACACCTTC. The full variable domain, with the rest looked up from reference TRBV11-2 and TRBJ1-2, is EAGVAQSPRYKIIEKRQSVAFWCNPISGHATLYWYQQILGQGPKLLIQFQNNGVVDDSQLPKDRFSAERLKGVDSTLKIQPAKLEDSAVYLCASSLGLYGYTFGSGTRLTVV.

The chain employs TRBV6-5 and TRBJ2-2; D is uncertain. Germline CDR1 reads MNHEY; CDR2 reads SVGAGI. The CDR3 covers 15 residues. V was trimmed by 2 bases and J by 6 bases, leaving 13 bases between them. CDR3: CASSYPPSFAGELFF. CDR3 in DNA: TGTGCCAGCAGTTACCCCCCAAGTTTCGCCGGGGAGCTGTTTTTT.

CDR3 DNA sequence: TGTGCCAGCAGCCCTTTCGGATCACCCTACGAGCAGTACTTC. It yields the protein CASSPFGSPYEQYF. V usage is TRBV28 and J usage is TRBJ2-7, with D unclear. Trimming took off 6 bases at V and 2 bases at J, with 14 bases between the two ends. Germline values: CDR1 MDHEN, CDR2 SYDVKM. The CDR3 sequence is 14 residues long.

This sequence joins TRBV5-4 and TRBJ1-6; possibly TRBD1 for D (6 bases). In germline, CDR1 is SGHNT, CDR2 YYREEE (reference sequence). The V end lost 4 bases, the J end lost 8 bases, and 19 bases lay between the germline ends. The CDR3 length is 16 residues. The CDR3 DNA follows: TGTGCCAGCAGCCCGGAAGGGGGAAACGACTATTCACCCCTCCACTTT. Translating it yields CASSPEGGNDYSPLHF. Full variable domain (rest looked up from reference TRBV5-4 and TRBJ1-6): ETGVTQSPTHLIKTRGQQVTLRCSSQSGHNTVSWYQQALGQGPQFIFQYYREEENGRGNFPPRFSGLQFPNYSSELNVNALELDDSALYLCASSPEGGNDYSPLHFGNGTRLTVT.

V gene TRBV4-1 combines with J gene TRBJ2-1; TRBD1 might be the D (6 bases). The CDR3 is made up of 16 amino acids. Looked up from germline, CDR1 is MGHRA and CDR2 is YSYEKL. V was cut by 5 bases and J by 1 base, with 15 bases left in between. CDR3 residues: CASSTTGMGSYNEQFF. The CDR3 coding sequence is TGCGCCAGCAGCACCACAGGGATGGGATCCTACAATGAGCAGTTCTTC.

The genes are TRBV4-3 and TRBJ2-7; 9 bases are a match to TRBD1. This CDR3 region has 15 residues. V lost 0 bases and J lost 3; bases outside the gene matches: 3. Germline values: CDR1 LGHNA, CDR2 YSLEER. The CDR3 bases are TGCGCCAGCAGCCAAGAGGGACAGGGCTTCTACGAGCAGTACTTC. Its protein is CASSQEGQGFYEQYF.

This clone is a singleton in its sample. This CDR3 is also generated by other DNA sequences in the sample. The chain joins TRBV7-2 to TRBJ2-2; no firm D call. The CDR3 spans 14 residues. Germline CDR1 and CDR2: SGHTA and FQGNSA. The V end was cut by 1 base, the J end by 3 bases, with 6 bases between. CDR3 bases: TGTGCCAGCAGCTTAGGAGGTCACACCGGGGAGCTGTTTTTT. It is translated as CASSLGGHTGELFF.

The gene calls are TRBV27 and TRBJ2-1; 13 bases are a match to TRBD2. V shed 6 bases and J 7 bases; nucleotides not matched to a gene: 6. Per the germline V gene, CDR1 is MNHEY and CDR2 is SMNVEV (reference sequence). This CDR3 has 15 amino acids. The CDR3 nucleotides are TGTGCCAGCAGCCCGGGACTAGCGGGGCTAAATGAGCAGTTCTTC. It specifies CASSPGLAGLNEQFF.

This chain links TRBV7-9 with TRBJ2-1; no clear D. Germline V gene data show CDR1 as SEHNR and CDR2 as FQNEAQ (reference sequence). Trimming took 1 base from V and 9 from J, leaving 7 bases between them. The CDR3 runs to 12 residues. The CDR3 reads CASSLDAIEQFF. CDR3 sequence (DNA): TGTGCCAGCAGCTTAGACGCGATTGAGCAGTTCTTC.

This sequence joins TRBV27 and TRBJ2-5; 9 bases are shared with TRBD1. The CDR3 length is 15 residues. Losses at the gene ends were 6 bases for V and 5 bases for J; bases not matched to a gene: 10. The V gene's germline CDR1 is MNHEY and CDR2 SMNVEV (reference sequence). The CDR3 DNA sequence: TGTGCCAGCAGACGGACAGGGGCACCCGTGGAGACCCAGTACTTC. It translates to CASRRTGAPVETQYF.